The 14 T cell receptor beta chains listed next were all sequenced from one sample in a study of blood T cell repertoires in COVID-19. Repertoires were generated with immunoSEQ multiplex PCR, while TCRdb's copy carries only in-frame clones and drops some. The data hold under 450,000 clones, with 88% observed a single time. Material for sequencing was peripheral blood. These receptor sequences come from a woman aged 45-65 years with COVID-19, enrolled during active disease.

J is TRBJ2-7 and V is TRBV19; D remains ambiguous. The CDR3 is made up of 14 amino acids. Trimming removed 3 bases at V and 3 bases at J, with 12 bases between. CDR1 LNHDA and CDR2 SQIVND come from the germline V gene (reference sequence). CDR3 protein: CASSIGPRSYEQYF. CDR3 coding DNA: TGTGCCAGTAGTATTGGCCCTAGGAGCTACGAGCAGTACTTC.

J is TRBJ1-2 and V is TRBV6-5; perhaps TRBD1 as D (6 bases). CDR1 is MNHEY and CDR2 is SVGAGI in the germline V gene. The V end was cut by 6 bases, the J end by 0 bases, with 8 bases between. The CDR3 sequence is 13 residues long. The CDR3: CASSGDTNYGYTF. CDR3 sequence (DNA): TGTGCCAGCAGCGGGGACACTAACTATGGCTACACCTTC.

This clone was seen a handful of times. V gene TRBV9 combines with J gene TRBJ2-7, with a weak D call TRBD2 (5 bases). V was trimmed by 0 bases and J by 5 bases, leaving 15 bases between them. The CDR3 is 15 amino acids. Germline V lookup: CDR1 SGDLS, CDR2 YYNGEE. In nucleotides, the CDR3 is TGTGCCAGCAGCGTAGTCCCTCGGGATGTCGACGAGCAGTACTTC. It codes for CASSVVPRDVDEQYF.

The chain's CDR3 is CASSVTVTNEKLFF. CDR3 bases: TGTGCCAGCAGCGTAACAGTCACTAATGAAAAACTGTTTTTT. The J gene is TRBJ1-4, the V gene TRBV2; D call uncertain. This CDR3 contains 14 residues. CDR1 is SNHLY and CDR2 is FYNNEI in the germline V gene. V shed 6 bases and J shed 2 bases, with 10 bases lying between them.

DNA of the CDR3: TGTGCCAGCAGCCAAGCGGGCTATGGCTACACCTTC. Translating gives CASSQAGYGYTF. V and J are TRBV14 and TRBJ1-2; no clear D gene. The CDR3 is made up of 12 amino acids. Germline lookup yields CDR1 SGHDN and CDR2 FVKESK. The V gene lost 1 base and the J gene lost 4 bases, with 4 bases spanning the gap.

This sequence joins TRBV2 and TRBJ2-1; 16 bases match TRBD2. Per germline, CDR1 SNHLY and CDR2 FYNNEI. J lost 13 bases, V lost 5 bases, and 5 bases had no gene match. This CDR3 is 14 amino acids long. CDR3 bases: TGTGCCAGCAGTTCCGGGACTAGCGGGGGGGATCAGTTCTTC. It specifies CASSSGTSGGDQFF.

The chain employs TRBV6-6 and TRBJ1-5, with unresolved D. Trimming took off 5 bases at V and 9 bases at J, with 14 bases between the two ends. CDR3 length: 13 amino acids. Germline V gene lookup returns CDR1 MNHNY and CDR2 SVGAGI (reference sequence). The CDR3 DNA reads as TGTGCCAGCAGTACCTCGGGGTCTCGGCCCCAGCATTTT. Translating gives CASSTSGSRPQHF.

The chain is built from TRBV7-8 and TRBJ2-3; maybe TRBD2 (5 bases). With 0 bases removed from V and 9 bases from J, the gap between germline ends came to 16 bases. Germline V gene data show CDR1 as SGHVS and CDR2 as FQNEAQ. The CDR3 has 15 amino acids. For the CDR3, the DNA is TGTGCCAGCAGCTTAGCGAGGGCGCCCCCGTTCACGCAGTATTTT. Its protein is CASSLARAPPFTQYF. Full variable domain (remainder filled in from reference TRBV7-8 and TRBJ2-3): GAGVSQSPRYKVAKRGQDVALRCDPISGHVSLFWYQQALGQGPEFLTYFQNEAQLDKSGLPSDRFFAERPEGSVSTLKIQRTQQEDSAVYLCASSLARAPPFTQYFGPGTRLTVL.

This chain links TRBV12-3 or TRBV12-4 with TRBJ1-2, with D uncertain. Trimming pared 3 bases from V and 8 bases from J, leaving 13 bases between. The CDR3 length is 13 residues. The CDR3, as DNA: TGTGCCAGCAGTTTGATGGCAGTCTCAGGCTACACCTTC. As protein: CASSLMAVSGYTF.

CDR3: CASRPRTGGTNEKLFF. CDR3 coding DNA: TGTGCCAGTAGACCCCGGACAGGGGGGACAAATGAAAAACTGTTTTTT. The chain recombines TRBV19 with TRBJ1-4, with 10 nucleotides matching TRBD1. V lost 6 bases and J lost 5; bases outside the gene matches: 9. The CDR3 extends over 16 amino acids. Germline V gives CDR1 LNHDA, CDR2 SQIVND (reference sequence). Complete variable domain (other parts from reference TRBV19 and TRBJ1-4): DGGITQSPKYLFRKEGQNVTLSCEQNLNHDAMYWYRQDPGQGLRLIYYSQIVNDFQKGDIAEGYSVSREKKESFPLTVTSAQKNPTAFYLCASRPRTGGTNEKLFFGSGTQLSVL.

The chain employs TRBV7-9 and TRBJ2-1; D is perhaps TRBD2 (7 bases). From germline, CDR1 is SEHNR and CDR2 FQNEAQ (reference sequence). The CDR3 runs to 14 residues. V lost 7 bases and J 5 bases, leaving 15 bases between the germline ends. The CDR3 nucleotides read TGTGCCAGCAACTTGGGGGGGGCCCACAATGAGCAGTTCTTC. Translated: CASNLGGAHNEQFF.

The V and J genes are TRBV5-1 and TRBJ2-1; 14 positions agree with TRBD2. From germline, CDR1 is SGHRS and CDR2 YFSETQ. V lost 5 bases, J lost 9 bases, and 7 bases stayed unmatched. The CDR3 is made up of 15 amino acids. The CDR3 DNA reads as TGCGCCAGCAGGGCCGGACTAGCGGGGGGAGCTGAGCAGTTCTTC. Encoded protein: CASRAGLAGGAEQFF.

V gene TRBV30 combines with J gene TRBJ1-6, with D possibly being TRBD1 (6 bases). The CDR3 is 11 amino acids. CDR1 is GTSNPN and CDR2 is SVGIG in the germline V gene (reference sequence). Trimming pared 1 base from V and 13 bases from J, leaving 8 bases between. The CDR3 DNA is TGTGCCTGGAGTGGGGGGGGCCCCCTCCACTTT. It encodes CAWSGGGPLHF.

The sample holds one count of this clone. The V call is TRBV2, the J call TRBJ2-4; maybe TRBD2 (5 bases). This CDR3 comprises 14 residues. CDR1 SNHLY and CDR2 FYNNEI come from the germline V gene. With 4 bases removed from V and 7 bases from J, the gap between germline ends came to 14 bases. The CDR3 DNA follows: TGTGCCAGCAGTGCTGGCCGCGGGCGGAACATTCAGTACTTC. This codes for CASSAGRGRNIQYF.